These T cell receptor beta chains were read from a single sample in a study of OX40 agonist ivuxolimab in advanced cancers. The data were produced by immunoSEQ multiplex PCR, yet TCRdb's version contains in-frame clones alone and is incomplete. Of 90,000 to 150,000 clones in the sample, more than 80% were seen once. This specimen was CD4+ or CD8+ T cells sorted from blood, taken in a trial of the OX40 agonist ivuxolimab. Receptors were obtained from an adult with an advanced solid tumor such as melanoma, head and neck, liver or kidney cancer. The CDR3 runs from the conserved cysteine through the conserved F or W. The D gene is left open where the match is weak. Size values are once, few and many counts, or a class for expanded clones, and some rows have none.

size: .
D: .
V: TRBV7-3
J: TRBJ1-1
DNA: TGTGCCAGCAGCTCGCAGGGGTCGTCTGAAGCTTTCTTT
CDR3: CASSSQGSSEAFF

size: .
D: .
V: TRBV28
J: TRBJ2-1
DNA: TGTGCCAGCAGTCCCCGGGATTTGAACCATGAGCAGTTCTTC
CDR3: CASSPRDLNHEQFF

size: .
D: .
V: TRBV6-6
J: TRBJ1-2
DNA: TGTGCCAGCAGACGACAGACTGAAAACTATGGCTACACCTTC
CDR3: CASRRQTENYGYTF

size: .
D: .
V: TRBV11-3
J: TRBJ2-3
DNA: TGTGCCAGCAGCTCCAGAGGGCTTGGCACAGATACGCAGTATTTT
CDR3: CASSSRGLGTDTQYF

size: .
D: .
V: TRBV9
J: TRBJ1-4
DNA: TGTGCCAGCAGCGGGGGGACAACTAATGAAAAACTGTTTTTT
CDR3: CASSGGTTNEKLFF

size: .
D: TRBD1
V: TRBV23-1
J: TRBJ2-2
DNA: TGCGCCAGCAGTCAACCGGACAGGGGTTTTGCGAACACCGGGGAGCTGTTTTTT
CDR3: CASSQPDRGFANTGELFF

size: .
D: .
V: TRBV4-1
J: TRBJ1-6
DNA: TGCGCCAGCAGCCAAGGCCCCCCCTCCTCCTCACCCCTCCACTTT
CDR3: CASSQGPPSSSPLHF

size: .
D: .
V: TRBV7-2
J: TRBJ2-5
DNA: TGTGCCAGCAGCTTCTCCTTTGAGACCCAGTACTTC
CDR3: CASSFSFETQYF

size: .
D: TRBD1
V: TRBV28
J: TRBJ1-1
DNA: TGTGCCAGCAGTTCCTCGGGACAGGGGATAGCCGAAGCTTTCTTT
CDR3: CASSSSGQGIAEAFF

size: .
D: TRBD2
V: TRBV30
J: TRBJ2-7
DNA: TGTGCCTGGAGCCGGGGGGGCCTAAGTGAGCAGTACTTC
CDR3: CAWSRGGLSEQYF

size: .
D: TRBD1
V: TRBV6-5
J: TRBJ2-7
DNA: TGTGCCAGCAGTTACAGGGGACAGCCCTTCTACGAGCAGTACTTC
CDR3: CASSYRGQPFYEQYF

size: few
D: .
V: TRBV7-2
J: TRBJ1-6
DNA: TGTGCCAGCAGCTTCCTGGGGTCTAGAGATTCACCCCTCCACTTT
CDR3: CASSFLGSRDSPLHF

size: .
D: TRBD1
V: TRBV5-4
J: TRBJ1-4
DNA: TGTGCCAGCAGCGGGGCCCCGGGACAGGGGAATGAAAAACTGTTTTTT
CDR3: CASSGAPGQGNEKLFF

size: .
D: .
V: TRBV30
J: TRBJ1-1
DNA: TGTGCCTGGACCCCTCGGCATGACACTGAAGCTTTCTTT
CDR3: CAWTPRHDTEAFF

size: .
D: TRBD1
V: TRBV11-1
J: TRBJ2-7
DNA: TGTGCCAGCAGCTTAGGGTCGGGACAGGGGGCCGGCGAGCAGTACTTC
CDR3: CASSLGSGQGAGEQYF

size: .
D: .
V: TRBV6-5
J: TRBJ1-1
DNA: TGTGCCAGCAGTTACGGACAGATGAACACTGAAGCTTTCTTT
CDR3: CASSYGQMNTEAFF

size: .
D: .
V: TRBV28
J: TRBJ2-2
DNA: TGTGCCAGCAGTTTTCTCGGGCACAACACCGGGGAGCTGTTTTTT
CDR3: CASSFLGHNTGELFF

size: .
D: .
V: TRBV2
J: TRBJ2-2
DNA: TGTGCCAGCAGTGAACAGGGATCCACCGGGGAGCTGTTTTTT
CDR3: CASSEQGSTGELFF

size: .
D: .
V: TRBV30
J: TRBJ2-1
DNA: TGTGCCTGGAGCGGTTACCCCGAAGGTGAGCAGTTCTTC
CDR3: CAWSGYPEGEQFF

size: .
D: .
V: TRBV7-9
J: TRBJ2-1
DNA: TGTGCCAGCAGCTTAACAGGGTCGGGAGGGGGCACATACAATGAGCAGTTCTTC
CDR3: CASSLTGSGGGTYNEQFF

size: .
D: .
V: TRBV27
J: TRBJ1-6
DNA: TGTGCCAGCAGTGCACTCGGGACCCAAGTAAATCCCCTCCACTTT
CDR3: CASSALGTQVNPLHF

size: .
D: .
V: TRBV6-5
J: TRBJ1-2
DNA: TGTGCCAGCAGTGATGGTATGGGGGCGAGAGGCTACACCTTC
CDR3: CASSDGMGARGYTF

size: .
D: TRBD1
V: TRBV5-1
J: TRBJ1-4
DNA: TGCGCCAGCAAGGAGACAGGGAGTTTTGGAAAACTGTTTTTT
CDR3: CASKETGSFGKLFF

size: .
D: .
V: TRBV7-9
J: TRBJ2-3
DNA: TGTGCCAGCAGCTTAGTAGGCCCAGATACGCAGTATTTT
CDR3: CASSLVGPDTQYF

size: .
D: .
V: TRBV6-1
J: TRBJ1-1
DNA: TGTGCCAGCAGTGGGGGCCCTGGCACTGAAGCTTTCTTT
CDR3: CASSGGPGTEAFF

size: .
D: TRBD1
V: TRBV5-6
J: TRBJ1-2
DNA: TGTGCCAGCAGCTTCGCCGGGACAGGGGACTACACCTTC
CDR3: CASSFAGTGDYTF